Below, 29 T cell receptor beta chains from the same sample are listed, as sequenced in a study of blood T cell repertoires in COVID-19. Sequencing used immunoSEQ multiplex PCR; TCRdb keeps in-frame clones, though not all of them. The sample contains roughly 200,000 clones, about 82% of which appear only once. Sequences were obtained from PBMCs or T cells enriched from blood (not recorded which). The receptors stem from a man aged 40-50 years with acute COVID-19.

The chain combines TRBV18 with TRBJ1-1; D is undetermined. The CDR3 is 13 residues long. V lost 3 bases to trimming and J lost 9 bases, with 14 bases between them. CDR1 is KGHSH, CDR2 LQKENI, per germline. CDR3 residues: CASSPGSEGKAFF. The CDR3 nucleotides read TGTGCCAGCTCACCTGGGTCGGAGGGAAAAGCTTTCTTT.

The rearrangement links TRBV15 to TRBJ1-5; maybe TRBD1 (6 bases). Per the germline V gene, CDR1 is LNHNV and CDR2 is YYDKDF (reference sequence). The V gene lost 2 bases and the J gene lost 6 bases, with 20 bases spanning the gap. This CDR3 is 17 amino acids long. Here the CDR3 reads CATSRIGAGASIQPQHF. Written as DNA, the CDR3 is TGTGCCACCAGCAGAATCGGAGCGGGGGCGTCGATTCAGCCCCAGCATTTT.

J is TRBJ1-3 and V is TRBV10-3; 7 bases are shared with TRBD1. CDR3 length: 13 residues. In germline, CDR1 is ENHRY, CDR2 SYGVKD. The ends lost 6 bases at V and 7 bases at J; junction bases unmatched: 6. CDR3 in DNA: TGTGCCATCAGAACAGGGGCGGAGAACACCATATATTTT. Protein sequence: CAIRTGAENTIYF.

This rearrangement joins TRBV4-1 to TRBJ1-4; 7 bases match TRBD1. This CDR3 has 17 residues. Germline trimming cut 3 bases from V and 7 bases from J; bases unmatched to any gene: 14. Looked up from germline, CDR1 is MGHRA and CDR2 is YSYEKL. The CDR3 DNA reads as TGCGCCAGCAGCCAGACCCAGCGAGGGACAGTCTTTGAAAAACTGTTTTTT. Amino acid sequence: CASSQTQRGTVFEKLFF.

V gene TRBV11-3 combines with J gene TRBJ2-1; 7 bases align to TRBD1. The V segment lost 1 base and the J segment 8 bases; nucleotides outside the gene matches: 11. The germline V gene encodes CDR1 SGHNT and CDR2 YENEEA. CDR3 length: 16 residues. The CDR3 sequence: CASSLGRGGTNDEQFF. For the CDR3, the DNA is TGTGCCAGCAGCTTAGGTCGAGGGGGCACAAATGATGAGCAGTTCTTC.

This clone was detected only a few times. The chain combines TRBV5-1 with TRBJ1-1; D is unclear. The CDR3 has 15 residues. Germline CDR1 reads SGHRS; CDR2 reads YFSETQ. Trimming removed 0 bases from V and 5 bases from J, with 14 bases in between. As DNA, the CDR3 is TGCGCCAGCAGCTTGGCCGTCGGCACGACAACTGAAGCTTTCTTT. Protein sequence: CASSLAVGTTTEAFF.

The DNA for the CDR3 is TGTGCCAGCAGCTCTACGGGACTAGCGGAGCCGTTCACAGATACGCAGTATTTT. Its protein is CASSSTGLAEPFTDTQYF. The chain is built from TRBV7-9 and TRBJ2-3; 11 bases are a match to TRBD2. The CDR3 spans 18 residues. Germline V lookup: CDR1 SEHNR, CDR2 FQNEAQ (reference sequence). V shed 4 bases and J 2 bases; nucleotides not matched to a gene: 11.

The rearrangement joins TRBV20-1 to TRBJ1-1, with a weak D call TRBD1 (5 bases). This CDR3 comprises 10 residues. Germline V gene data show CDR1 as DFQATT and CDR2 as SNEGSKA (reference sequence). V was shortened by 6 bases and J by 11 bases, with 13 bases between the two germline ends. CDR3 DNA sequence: TGCAGTGCGTTCAGGGCGGGGGCTTTCTTT. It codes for CSAFRAGAFF.

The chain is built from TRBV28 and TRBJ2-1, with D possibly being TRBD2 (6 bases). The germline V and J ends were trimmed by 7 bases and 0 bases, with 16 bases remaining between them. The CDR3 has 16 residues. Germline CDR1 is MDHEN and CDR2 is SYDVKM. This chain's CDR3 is CASNSRGRSSYNEQFF. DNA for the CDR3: TGTGCCAGCAATTCCCGGGGGAGGAGCTCCTACAATGAGCAGTTCTTC.

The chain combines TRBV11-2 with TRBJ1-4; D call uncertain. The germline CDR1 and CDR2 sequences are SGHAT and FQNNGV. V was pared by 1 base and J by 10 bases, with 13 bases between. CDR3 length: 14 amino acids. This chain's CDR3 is CASSLVSSPGKLFF. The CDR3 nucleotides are TGTGCCAGCAGCTTAGTTAGTAGTCCGGGAAAACTGTTTTTT.

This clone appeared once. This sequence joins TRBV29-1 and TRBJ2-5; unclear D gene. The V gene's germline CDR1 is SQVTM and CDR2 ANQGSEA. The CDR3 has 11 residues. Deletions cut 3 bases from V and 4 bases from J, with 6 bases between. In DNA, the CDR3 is TGCAGCGTTGAGTTCATAGAGACCCAGTACTTC. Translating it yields CSVEFIETQYF. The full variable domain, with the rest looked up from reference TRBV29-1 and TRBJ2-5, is SAVISQKPSRDICQRGTSLTIQCQVDSQVTMMFWYRQQPGQSLTLIATANQGSEATYESGFVIDKFPISRPNLTFSTLTVSNMSPEDSSIYLCSVEFIETQYFGPGTRLLVL.

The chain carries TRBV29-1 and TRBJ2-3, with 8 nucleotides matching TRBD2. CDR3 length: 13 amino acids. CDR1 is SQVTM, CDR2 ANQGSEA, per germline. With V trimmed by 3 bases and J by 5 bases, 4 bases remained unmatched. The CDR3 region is CSVERAGGDTQYF. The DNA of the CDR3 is TGCAGCGTTGAGAGGGCGGGAGGAGATACGCAGTATTTT.

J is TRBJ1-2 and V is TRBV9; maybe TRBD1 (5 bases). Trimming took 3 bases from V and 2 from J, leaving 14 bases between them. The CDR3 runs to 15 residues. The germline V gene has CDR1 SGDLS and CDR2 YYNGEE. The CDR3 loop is CASSGAGGPNYGYTF. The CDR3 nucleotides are TGTGCCAGCAGCGGGGCCGGGGGACCGAACTATGGCTACACCTTC. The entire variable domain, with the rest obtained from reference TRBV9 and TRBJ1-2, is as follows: DSGVTQTPKHLITATGQRVTLRCSPRSGDLSVYWYQQSLDQGLQFLIQYYNGEERAKGNILERFSAQQFPDLHSELNLSSLELGDSALYFCASSGAGGPNYGYTFGSGTRLTVV.

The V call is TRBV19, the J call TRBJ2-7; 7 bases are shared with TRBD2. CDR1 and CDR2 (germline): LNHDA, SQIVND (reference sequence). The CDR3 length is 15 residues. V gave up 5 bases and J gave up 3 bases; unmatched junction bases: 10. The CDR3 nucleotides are TGTGCCAGTAGTCTTGGGGGAGGGGCCTTCTACGAGCAGTACTTC. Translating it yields CASSLGGGAFYEQYF.

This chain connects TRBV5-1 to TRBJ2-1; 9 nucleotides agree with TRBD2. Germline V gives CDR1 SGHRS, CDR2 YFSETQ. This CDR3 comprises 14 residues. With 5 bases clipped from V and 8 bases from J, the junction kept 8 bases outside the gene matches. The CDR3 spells CASSFGTSFDEQFF. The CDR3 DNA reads TGCGCCAGCAGTTTTGGGACTAGCTTCGATGAGCAGTTCTTC.

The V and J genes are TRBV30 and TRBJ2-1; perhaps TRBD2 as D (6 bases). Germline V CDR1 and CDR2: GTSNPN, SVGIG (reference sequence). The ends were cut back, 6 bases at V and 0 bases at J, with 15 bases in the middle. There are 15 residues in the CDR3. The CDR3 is CACSRRGSSYNEQFF. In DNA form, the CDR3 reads TGTGCCTGTTCAAGACGGGGGAGCTCCTACAATGAGCAGTTCTTC.

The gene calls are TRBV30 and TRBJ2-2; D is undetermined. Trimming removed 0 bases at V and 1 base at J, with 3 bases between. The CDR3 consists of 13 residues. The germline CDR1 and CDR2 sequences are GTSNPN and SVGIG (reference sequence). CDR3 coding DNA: TGTGCCTGGAGTGTCGGGAACACCGGGGAGCTGTTTTTT. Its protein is CAWSVGNTGELFF.

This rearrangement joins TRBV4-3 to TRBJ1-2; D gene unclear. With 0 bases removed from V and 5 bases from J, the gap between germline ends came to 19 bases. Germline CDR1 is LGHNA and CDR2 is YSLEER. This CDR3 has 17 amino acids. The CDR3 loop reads CASSQERWVGKVYGYTF. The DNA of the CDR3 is TGCGCCAGCAGCCAAGAGAGGTGGGTCGGAAAGGTTTATGGCTACACCTTC.

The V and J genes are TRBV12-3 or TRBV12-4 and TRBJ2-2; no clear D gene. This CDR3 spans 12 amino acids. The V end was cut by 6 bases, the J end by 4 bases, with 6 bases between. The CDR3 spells CASRQTTGELFF. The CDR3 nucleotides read TGTGCCAGCAGACAAACCACCGGGGAGCTGTTTTTT.

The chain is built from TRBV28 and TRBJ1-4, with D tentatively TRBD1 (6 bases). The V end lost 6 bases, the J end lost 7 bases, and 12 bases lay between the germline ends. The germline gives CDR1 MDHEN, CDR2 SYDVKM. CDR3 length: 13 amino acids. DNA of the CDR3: TGTGCCAGCAGAGAGGGGGGGGGTGAAAAACTGTTTTTT. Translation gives CASREGGGEKLFF.

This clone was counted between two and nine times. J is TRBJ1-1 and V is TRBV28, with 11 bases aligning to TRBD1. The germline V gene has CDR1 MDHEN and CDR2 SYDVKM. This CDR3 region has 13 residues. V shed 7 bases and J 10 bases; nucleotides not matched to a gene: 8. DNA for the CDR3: TGTGCCAGCACCGAAGGGACAGGGGGTTCAGCTTTCTTT. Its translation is CASTEGTGGSAFF. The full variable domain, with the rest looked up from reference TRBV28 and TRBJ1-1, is DVKVTQSSRYLVKRTGEKVFLECVQDMDHENMFWYRQDPGLGLRLIYFSYDVKMKEKGDIPEGYSVSREKKERFSLILESASTNQTSMYLCASTEGTGGSAFFGQGTRLTVV.

DNA of the CDR3: TGTGCCAGCAGCTTAGTAAGCGGGAGGGCCTACAATGAGCAGTTCTTC. Translating gives CASSLVSGRAYNEQFF. The J gene is TRBJ2-1, the V gene TRBV7-2; 10 nucleotides align to TRBD2. Germline trimming cut 1 base from V and 2 bases from J; bases unmatched to any gene: 2. This CDR3 spans 16 amino acids. Germline assignment: CDR1 SGHTA and CDR2 FQGNSA.

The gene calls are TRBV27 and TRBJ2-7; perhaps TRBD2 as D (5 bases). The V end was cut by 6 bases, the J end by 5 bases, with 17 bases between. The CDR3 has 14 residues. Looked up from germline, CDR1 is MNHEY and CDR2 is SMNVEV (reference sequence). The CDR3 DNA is TGTGCCAGCAGCCTAAACCGTCGAGGGCACGAGCAGTACTTC. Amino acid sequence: CASSLNRRGHEQYF.

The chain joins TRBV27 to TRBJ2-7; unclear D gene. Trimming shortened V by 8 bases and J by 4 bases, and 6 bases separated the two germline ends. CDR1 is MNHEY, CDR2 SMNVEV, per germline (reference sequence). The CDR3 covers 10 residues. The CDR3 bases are TGTGCCAGCGGAGAATACGAGCAGTACTTC. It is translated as CASGEYEQYF.

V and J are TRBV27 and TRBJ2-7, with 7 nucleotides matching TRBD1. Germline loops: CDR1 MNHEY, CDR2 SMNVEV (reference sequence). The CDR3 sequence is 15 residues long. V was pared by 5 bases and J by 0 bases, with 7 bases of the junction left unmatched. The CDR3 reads CASSTHRGSSYEQYF. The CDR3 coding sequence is TGTGCCAGCAGTACCCACAGGGGAAGCTCCTACGAGCAGTACTTC.

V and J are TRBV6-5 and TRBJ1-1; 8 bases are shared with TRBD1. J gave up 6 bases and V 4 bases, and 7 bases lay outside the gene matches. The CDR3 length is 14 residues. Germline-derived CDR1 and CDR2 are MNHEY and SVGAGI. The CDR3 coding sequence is TGTGCCAGCAGTTCCCTGACAGGGGTTTCTGAAGCTTTCTTT. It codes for CASSSLTGVSEAFF.

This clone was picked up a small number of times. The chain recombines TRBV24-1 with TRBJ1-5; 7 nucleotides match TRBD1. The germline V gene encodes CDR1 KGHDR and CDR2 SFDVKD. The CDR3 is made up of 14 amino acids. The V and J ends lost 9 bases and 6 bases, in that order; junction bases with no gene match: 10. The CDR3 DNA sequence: TGTGCCACCGGGCCGACAGGGTGGTGTCAGCCCCAGCATTTT. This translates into CATGPTGWCQPQHF.

The CDR3 nucleotides are TGTGCCAGCAGTGGGGGACAGGAGTCACCCCTCCACTTT. Its translation: CASSGGQESPLHF. V gene TRBV2 combines with J gene TRBJ1-6; TRBD1 matches at 8 bases. The V gene's germline CDR1 is SNHLY and CDR2 FYNNEI. The ends lost 4 bases at V and 10 bases at J; junction bases unmatched: 3. The CDR3 has 13 residues.

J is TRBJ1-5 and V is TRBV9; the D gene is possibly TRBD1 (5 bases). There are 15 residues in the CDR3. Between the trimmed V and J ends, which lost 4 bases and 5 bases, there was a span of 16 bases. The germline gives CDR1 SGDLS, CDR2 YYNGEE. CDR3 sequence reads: CASSPSGGGDQPQHF. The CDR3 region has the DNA TGTGCCAGCAGCCCATCCGGGGGTGGAGATCAGCCCCAGCATTTT. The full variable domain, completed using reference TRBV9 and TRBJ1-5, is DSGVTQTPKHLITATGQRVTLRCSPRSGDLSVYWYQQSLDQGLQFLIQYYNGEERAKGNILERFSAQQFPDLHSELNLSSLELGDSALYFCASSPSGGGDQPQHFGDGTRLSIL.